A single sample is the source of the 23 T cell receptor beta chains below, sequenced in a study of somatic mutations in cytotoxic T cells in rheumatoid arthritis. Only in-frame clones appear in the TCRdb table, and some are missing; sequencing was by immunoSEQ multiplex PCR. The sample yields fewer than 9,000 clones, around 80% seen once. Sequences were obtained from CD8+ T cells sorted from blood. The receptor source for this set is an adult with rheumatoid arthritis.

This sequence joins TRBV28 and TRBJ2-3; D tentatively reads TRBD1 or TRBD2 (6 bases each). Germline CDR1 reads MDHEN; CDR2 reads SYDVKM. CDR3 length: 15 amino acids. V was trimmed by 10 bases and J by 0 bases, leaving 17 bases between them. Here the CDR3 DNA reads TGTGCCACCGAGGGGGGTCGAATGAGCACAGATACGCAGTATTTT. Translated, it gives CATEGGRMSTDTQYF.

The chain joins TRBV6-1 to TRBJ1-1; no clear D gene. The germline V gene encodes CDR1 MNHNS and CDR2 SASEGT. V lost 5 bases and J 0 bases, leaving 10 bases between the germline ends. The CDR3 is 14 residues long. CDR3 sequence: CASSPYALNTEAFF. The CDR3 nucleotides are TGTGCCAGCAGTCCATACGCCTTGAACACTGAAGCTTTCTTT.

This clone was counted a single time. The V gene is TRBV9, the J gene TRBJ2-3; D gene unclear. The CDR3 runs to 12 residues. V was clipped by 4 bases and J by 6 bases, with 9 bases between them. The germline V gene has CDR1 SGDLS and CDR2 YYNGEE. CDR3 protein: CASSPPADTQYF. CDR3 nucleotide sequence: TGTGCCAGCAGCCCCCCCGCTGATACGCAGTATTTT.

The V and J genes are TRBV7-9 and TRBJ2-2; D gene unclear. Germline CDR1 SEHNR, CDR2 FQNEAQ (reference sequence). Between the trimmed V and J ends, which lost 1 base and 5 bases, there was a span of 2 bases. The CDR3 is 12 residues long. For the CDR3, the DNA is TGTGCCAGCAGCTTAGTAACCGGGGAGCTGTTTTTT. Translated: CASSLVTGELFF.

This chain connects TRBV15 to TRBJ1-6; 7 bases match TRBD1. After removal of 9 bases from V and 7 bases from J, the junction contained 6 bases not matched to a gene. CDR1 and CDR2 (germline): LNHNV, YYDKDF (reference sequence). There are 13 residues in the CDR3. The CDR3 loop reads CATTDRVNSPLHF. The CDR3 DNA reads TGTGCCACTACCGACAGGGTCAATTCACCCCTCCACTTT.

The chain is built from TRBV28 and TRBJ2-7, with D tentatively TRBD1 (5 bases). V was clipped by 7 bases and J by 4 bases, with 23 bases between them. Per germline, CDR1 MDHEN and CDR2 SYDVKM. This CDR3 has 16 amino acids. CDR3 amino acids: CASNSDRTNEYYEQYV. The CDR3 bases are TGTGCCAGCAACTCCGACAGAACGAATGAATATTACGAGCAGTACGTC.

This chain connects TRBV7-8 to TRBJ1-1; D is undetermined. The CDR3 has 13 amino acids. Germline V gives CDR1 SGHVS, CDR2 FQNEAQ. Trimming took 11 bases from V and 3 from J, leaving 16 bases between them. CDR3: CASTQVIHTEAFF. CDR3 sequence (DNA): TGTGCCTCAACCCAGGTGATTCACACTGAAGCTTTCTTT.

The V and J genes are TRBV28 and TRBJ1-3, with D possibly matching TRBD1 (5 bases). The CDR3 totals 14 residues. Trimming stripped 2 bases from V and 6 bases from J, with 11 bases between. Germline values: CDR1 MDHEN, CDR2 SYDVKM. The CDR3 DNA sequence: TGTGCCAGCAGTTTAGGGCAGGGTGAAAACACCATATATTTT. Translated, it gives CASSLGQGENTIYF.

CDR3 DNA: TGCGCCAGCAGCGGACCTCCTCCGGGACAGGGGACCCACAATGAGCAGTTCTTC. Protein sequence: CASSGPPPGQGTHNEQFF. The V call is TRBV5-1, the J call TRBJ2-1, with 10 bases lining up with TRBD1. Germline V CDR1 and CDR2: SGHRS, YFSETQ. The V gene end was trimmed by 4 bases and the J gene end by 5 bases; junction bases not matched to a gene: 15. The CDR3 sequence is 18 residues long.

This clone was picked up one time. The gene calls are TRBV13 and TRBJ1-2; 11 bases fit TRBD1. The CDR3 runs 14 residues. V gave up 5 bases and J gave up 4 bases; unmatched junction bases: 3. The V gene's germline CDR1 is PRHDT and CDR2 FYEKMQ (reference sequence). The CDR3 DNA is TGTGCCAGCAGCCAGGGACAGGGGGGCTATGGCTACACCTTC. Translated, it gives CASSQGQGGYGYTF.

V is TRBV19 and J is TRBJ1-5; D gene unclear. Germline V gene sequence: CDR1 LNHDA, CDR2 SQIVND (reference sequence). Trimming left V 1 base short and J 6 bases short, with 7 bases between. The CDR3 totals 13 residues. The CDR3 spells CASSIAAIQPQHF. CDR3 DNA sequence: TGTGCCAGTAGTATAGCCGCGATTCAGCCCCAGCATTTT.

V gene TRBV29-1 combines with J gene TRBJ1-2; D may be TRBD1 (6 bases). The CDR3 spans 12 residues. Trimming removed 6 bases from V and 9 bases from J, with 17 bases in between. The germline V gene has CDR1 SQVTM and CDR2 ANQGSEA. Here the CDR3 reads CSVPTGRWSYTF. For the CDR3, the DNA is TGCAGCGTGCCGACAGGTCGTTGGAGCTACACCTTC.

The chain combines TRBV7-6 with TRBJ2-5; no clear D. Trimming removed 4 bases from V and 1 base from J, with 16 bases in between. CDR3 length: 16 residues. CDR1 and CDR2 from the germline V gene are SGHVS and FNYEAQ. The CDR3 is CASSSHPEGLQETQYF. CDR3 nucleotide sequence: TGTGCCAGCAGCTCCCACCCTGAAGGCCTCCAAGAGACCCAGTACTTC.

V usage is TRBV28 and J usage is TRBJ1-2; TRBD1 is a possible D gene (6 bases). The CDR3 runs 15 residues. From germline, CDR1 is MDHEN and CDR2 SYDVKM. V was cut by 6 bases and J by 5 bases, with 19 bases left in between. DNA of the CDR3: TGTGCCAGCAGGGCACAGGGCAGACTGTCGTATGGCTACACCTTC. Encoded protein: CASRAQGRLSYGYTF.

The chain recombines TRBV6-6 with TRBJ1-5, with 10 bases aligning to TRBD1. Trimming at V came to 4 bases and at J to 4 bases, leaving 7 bases not matched to a gene. The CDR3 has 16 amino acids. CDR1 is MNHNY, CDR2 SVGAGI, per germline (reference sequence). For the CDR3, the DNA is TGTGCCAGCAGTTTCCTCGGGACAGGGGTTAATCAGCCCCAGCATTTT. Translated: CASSFLGTGVNQPQHF.

The count of this clone is one. The chain links TRBV7-9 to TRBJ2-1; the D is unclear. CDR3 length: 12 residues. CDR1 is SEHNR, CDR2 FQNEAQ, per germline (reference sequence). Trimming removed 5 bases from V and 8 bases from J, with 10 bases in between. The CDR3 DNA reads as TGTGCCAGCAGCATTCTAAGCGATGAGCAGTTCTTC. Protein: CASSILSDEQFF.

CDR3 coding DNA: TGCGCCAGCAGCCCGGGGGTGACAGACATATACAATGAGCAGTTCTTC. It yields the protein CASSPGVTDIYNEQFF. The V gene is TRBV5-1, the J gene TRBJ2-1, with D perhaps matching TRBD2 (6 bases). There are 16 residues in the CDR3. Germline V gives CDR1 SGHRS, CDR2 YFSETQ. Deletions cut 4 bases from V and 4 bases from J, with 18 bases between.

This clone was seen just once. The CDR3 sequence is CASNSGSPGSYEQYF. CDR3 DNA sequence: TGTGCCAGCAATTCAGGGTCCCCCGGCTCCTACGAGCAGTACTTC. The chain recombines TRBV6-5 with TRBJ2-7; weak D call: TRBD1 (5 bases). The CDR3 is made up of 15 amino acids. Between the trimmed V and J ends, which lost 7 bases and 0 bases, there was a span of 16 bases. Germline CDR1 and CDR2: MNHEY and SVGAGI.

The chain has TRBV9 and TRBJ2-2; TRBD1 or TRBD2 may be the D gene (5 bases each). From germline, CDR1 is SGDLS and CDR2 YYNGEE. The CDR3 length is 14 residues. V was pared by 1 base and J by 5 bases, with 9 bases between. In nucleotides, the CDR3 is TGTGCCAGCAGCGTATTGGGGGATACCGGGGAGCTGTTTTTT. As protein: CASSVLGDTGELFF.

The genes are TRBV27 and TRBJ2-7; 7 bases agree with TRBD2. The CDR3 length is 16 residues. Germline values: CDR1 MNHEY, CDR2 SMNVEV (reference sequence). V lost 0 bases and J lost 7; bases outside the gene matches: 12. The CDR3 region has the DNA TGTGCCAGCAGTTTATCCGGGGGGAAGGGTTTTATGGAGCAGTACGTC. It translates to CASSLSGGKGFMEQYV.

The chain uses TRBV6-5 and TRBJ2-3; D remains unclear. The CDR3 contains 15 residues. The germline V gene encodes CDR1 MNHEY and CDR2 SVGAGI. Trimming cost V 2 bases and J 4 bases, with 13 bases left between them. The chain's CDR3 is CASSYGVVASDTQYF. The CDR3, as DNA: TGTGCCAGCAGTTACGGTGTGGTAGCTTCAGATACGCAGTATTTT.

V and J are TRBV7-6 and TRBJ2-2; 8 bases map to TRBD1. Germline lookup yields CDR1 SGHVS and CDR2 FNYEAQ. The CDR3 has 15 amino acids. With 4 bases clipped from V and 0 bases from J, the junction kept 1 base outside the gene matches. The CDR3 is CASSSQGANTGELFF. The CDR3 DNA follows: TGTGCCAGCAGCTCACAGGGGGCGAACACCGGGGAGCTGTTTTTT. The full variable domain, with the rest looked up from reference TRBV7-6 and TRBJ2-2, is GAGVSQSPRYKVTKRGQDVALRCDPISGHVSLYWYRQALGQGPEFLTYFNYEAQQDKSGLPNDRFSAERPEGSISTLTIQRTEQRDSAMYRCASSSQGANTGELFFGEGSRLTVL.

The chain carries TRBV27 and TRBJ2-3; D gene unclear. V lost 3 bases to trimming and J lost 5 bases, with 12 bases between them. The CDR3 is made up of 14 amino acids. CDR1 is MNHEY, CDR2 SMNVEV, per germline (reference sequence). DNA for the CDR3: TGTGCCAGCAGTTTGGGCCCGTGGGGAGATACGCAGTATTTT. Its protein is CASSLGPWGDTQYF.